These 21 T cell receptor beta chains were sequenced from one sample in a study of OX40 agonist ivuxolimab in advanced cancers. Some clones are missing from TCRdb's copy, which holds only in-frame ones; the method was immunoSEQ multiplex PCR. The sample consists of about 160,000 clones, around 94% of them appearing once. The specimen comprised CD4+ or CD8+ T cells sorted from blood, sampled in a trial of the OX40 agonist ivuxolimab. All receptors derive from an adult with an advanced solid tumor such as melanoma, head and neck, liver or kidney cancer.

CDR3 in amino acids: CASSSFGGRSGNTIYF. CDR3 in DNA: TGTGCCAGCAGCTCGTTCGGGGGCAGATCTGGAAACACCATATATTTT. The chain is built from TRBV5-4 and TRBJ1-3; tentative D call: TRBD1 (6 bases). Looked up from germline, CDR1 is SGHNT and CDR2 is YYREEE (reference sequence). CDR3 length: 16 residues. Trimming took off 3 bases at V and 1 base at J, with 14 bases between the two ends.

The chain employs TRBV27 and TRBJ2-3; possibly TRBD2 for D (6 bases). The CDR3 spans 15 residues. Germline values: CDR1 MNHEY, CDR2 SMNVEV (reference sequence). With 2 bases removed from V and 2 bases from J, the gap between germline ends came to 11 bases. The CDR3 sequence is CASSLRRGDTDTQYF. CDR3 coding DNA: TGTGCCAGCAGTTTAAGGCGGGGAGACACAGATACGCAGTATTTT.

The V call is TRBV15, the J call TRBJ1-2, with 10 bases aligning to TRBD1. With V trimmed by 3 bases and J by 7 bases, 5 bases remained unmatched. The CDR3 is made up of 14 amino acids. Germline V gives CDR1 LNHNV, CDR2 YYDKDF (reference sequence). CDR3 in amino acids: CATSRSGTGVGYTF. The CDR3 DNA follows: TGTGCCACCAGCAGGTCCGGGACAGGGGTTGGCTACACCTTC.

The V and J genes are TRBV2 and TRBJ1-1; D gene ambiguous. Trimming pared 9 bases from V and 5 bases from J, leaving 19 bases between. Looked up from germline, CDR1 is SNHLY and CDR2 is FYNNEI. This CDR3 has 14 residues. The CDR3 bases are TGTGCCAGTACGGGAGTCCTAAGAGGTACTGAAGCTTTCTTT. Translation gives CASTGVLRGTEAFF.

CDR3 DNA sequence: TGTGCCAGCAGCGTAGCAGGGGAGGGGTGGGCTGGAAACACCATATATTTT. It translates to CASSVAGEGWAGNTIYF. The chain employs TRBV9 and TRBJ1-3, with D maybe TRBD1 (6 bases). The V gene's germline CDR1 is SGDLS and CDR2 YYNGEE. The CDR3 extends over 17 amino acids. The V end lost 0 bases, the J end lost 2 bases, and 15 bases lay between the germline ends.

The table lists this clone with a count of one. The V call is TRBV19, the J call TRBJ1-2; D unclear. The CDR3 runs to 15 residues. V was shortened by 3 bases and J by 0 bases, with 11 bases between the two germline ends. Germline V gives CDR1 LNHDA, CDR2 SQIVND (reference sequence). The DNA of the CDR3 is TGTGCCAGTAGTATGGTCGGAGCAGCTAACTATGGCTACACCTTC. This translates into CASSMVGAANYGYTF.

For this clone: The sample holds other DNA sequences that translate to the same CDR3. The rearrangement joins TRBV5-4 to TRBJ2-1; TRBD2 matches 10 bases. CDR1 SGHNT and CDR2 YYREEE come from the germline V gene (reference sequence). The CDR3 has 15 residues. The J segment lost 9 bases and the V segment lost 1 base, leaving 7 bases of the junction unmatched. The CDR3 loop is CASSLRLAGVGEQFF. In DNA form, the CDR3 reads TGTGCCAGCAGCTTGAGGCTAGCGGGAGTTGGTGAGCAGTTCTTC.

In its sample, this clone was seen once. The chain joins TRBV28 to TRBJ2-3; D gene unclear. The CDR3 has 12 amino acids. Germline values: CDR1 MDHEN, CDR2 SYDVKM. V was clipped by 10 bases and J by 4 bases, with 12 bases between them. The CDR3 DNA sequence: TGTGCCACCCTCGGAACGGCAGATACGCAGTATTTT. Residues: CATLGTADTQYF.

The V and J genes are TRBV6-5 and TRBJ1-1; D might be TRBD1 (5 bases). Trimming pared 5 bases from V and 4 bases from J, leaving 17 bases between. CDR1 and CDR2 (germline): MNHEY, SVGAGI. The CDR3 runs 15 residues. In nucleotides, the CDR3 is TGTGCCAGCAGTAACCAAGGGAGCGGGGGCACTGAAGCTTTCTTT. Translating it yields CASSNQGSGGTEAFF.

This clone was detected only once. The chain employs TRBV5-4 and TRBJ1-3, with a possible D match to TRBD1 (5 bases). The CDR3 is 15 residues long. V lost 4 bases, J lost 1 base, and 12 bases lay in between. Germline V CDR1 and CDR2: SGHNT, YYREEE (reference sequence). CDR3 amino acids: CASSRDRQSGNTIYF. The CDR3 nucleotides are TGTGCCAGCAGCCGGGACCGCCAATCTGGAAACACCATATATTTT.

The chain combines TRBV6-5 with TRBJ2-7, with 7 bases identical to TRBD1. This CDR3 is built from 14 residues. Germline CDR1 and CDR2: MNHEY and SVGAGI. Trimming at V came to 0 bases and at J to 5 bases, leaving 4 bases not matched to a gene. CDR3 DNA: TGTGCCAGCAGTTACTCGACAGGGTACGACGAGCAGTACTTC. Its protein is CASSYSTGYDEQYF.

The V gene is TRBV7-2, the J gene TRBJ2-3, with 9 bases lining up with TRBD1. The CDR3 runs to 15 residues. V lost 5 bases, J lost 3 bases, and 6 bases stayed unmatched. Germline-derived CDR1 and CDR2 are SGHTA and FQGNSA. In nucleotides, the CDR3 is TGTGCCAGCAGCCTAGGAGGACAGGGGACAGATACGCAGTATTTT. As protein: CASSLGGQGTDTQYF.

J is TRBJ2-1 and V is TRBV5-4; the D is unclear. The V and J ends lost 4 bases and 0 bases respectively, with 14 bases between them. Germline loops: CDR1 SGHNT, CDR2 YYREEE (reference sequence). The CDR3 has 16 amino acids. CDR3 nucleotides: TGTGCCAGCAGCCTTGAGACCGTTAGCTCCTACAATGAGCAGTTCTTC. This translates into CASSLETVSSYNEQFF.

The chain employs TRBV7-2 and TRBJ1-2; D is ambiguous. The CDR3 totals 12 residues. Germline V gene data show CDR1 as SGHTA and CDR2 as FQGNSA. V was cut by 5 bases and J by 8 bases, with 12 bases left in between. Written as DNA, the CDR3 is TGTGCCAGCAGCGCCGACCCACTGGGCTACACCTTC. Residues: CASSADPLGYTF.

The V and J genes are TRBV14 and TRBJ2-6; D is unclear. Germline lookup yields CDR1 SGHDN and CDR2 FVKESK. The V end was cut by 4 bases, the J end by 0 bases, with 7 bases between. This CDR3 spans 15 amino acids. CDR3 amino acids: CASSLLRSGANVLTF. As DNA, the CDR3 is TGTGCCAGCAGCCTACTACGCTCTGGGGCCAACGTCCTGACTTTC.

This clone was seen just once. The chain has TRBV5-5 and TRBJ1-5; D is unclear. This CDR3 region has 13 residues. CDR1 SGHKS and CDR2 YYEKEE come from the germline V gene (reference sequence). The V and J ends lost 2 bases and 0 bases respectively, with 3 bases between them. The CDR3 DNA reads as TGTGCCAGCAGCTTTGGTAGCAATCAGCCCCAGCATTTT. Its protein is CASSFGSNQPQHF.

The rearrangement uses TRBV19 and TRBJ1-1; weak D call: TRBD1 (6 bases). The CDR3 runs to 13 residues. Trimming stripped 6 bases from V and 4 bases from J, with 12 bases between. Looked up from germline, CDR1 is LNHDA and CDR2 is SQIVND (reference sequence). The CDR3 is CASSPGQRTEAFF. As DNA, the CDR3 is TGTGCCAGTAGCCCCGGACAGCGCACTGAAGCTTTCTTT.

J is TRBJ1-1 and V is TRBV5-1; 9 positions agree with TRBD1. J lost 5 bases, V lost 0 bases, and 5 bases had no gene match. Germline CDR1 and CDR2: SGHRS and YFSETQ. The CDR3 extends over 15 amino acids. This chain's CDR3 is CASSLAYRGRTEAFF. As DNA, the CDR3 is TGCGCCAGCAGCTTGGCTTACAGGGGGCGTACTGAAGCTTTCTTT.

V and J are TRBV7-2 and TRBJ2-7; the match to TRBD2 covers 8 bases. CDR1 and CDR2 from the germline V gene are SGHTA and FQGNSA. Unmatched junction bases numbered 5, after V lost 4 bases and J lost 3 bases. This CDR3 has 14 residues. In DNA, the CDR3 is TGTGCCAGCAGCTCCGGACTAGCAGGCTACGAGCAGTACTTC. Residues: CASSSGLAGYEQYF. Together with reference TRBV7-2 and TRBJ2-7, the CDR3 gives the full variable domain: GAGVSQSPSNKVTEKGKDVELRCDPISGHTALYWYRQSLGQGLEFLIYFQGNSAPDKSGLPSDRFSAERTGGSVSTLTIQRTQQEDSAVYLCASSSGLAGYEQYFGPGTRLTVT.

The chain carries TRBV5-1 and TRBJ2-5; 7 nucleotides match TRBD1. V gave up 0 bases and J gave up 4 bases; unmatched junction bases: 3. Per the germline V gene, CDR1 is SGHRS and CDR2 is YFSETQ. The CDR3 consists of 14 residues. The DNA for the CDR3 is TGCGCCAGCAGCTTGGTAAAGGGGGCAGAGACCCAGTACTTC. As protein: CASSLVKGAETQYF.

The chain employs TRBV6-6 and TRBJ2-7; D is unclear. The CDR3 runs to 14 residues. Per the germline V gene, CDR1 is MNHNY and CDR2 is SVGAGI (reference sequence). Trimming pared 1 base from V and 3 bases from J, leaving 10 bases between. The CDR3 is CASSYYGRNYEQYF. The CDR3 nucleotides are TGTGCCAGCAGTTACTATGGCAGAAACTACGAGCAGTACTTC.